One sample yielded the 27 T cell receptor beta chains listed below, sequenced in a study of human T cells and chemical hapten exposure. MiXCR, run by TCRdb on the RACE reads, gives a single entry per CDR3 protein. This table holds 35,000 to 45,000 distinct CDR3 sequences, around an eighth found once. The sample's time point: pre-sensitization, week 0. Treatment defined: therapeutic diphenylcyclopropenone sensitization with weekly scalp DPC. Here the sequenced sample was whole blood, taken in connection with sensitization to the hapten diphenylcyclopropenone (DPC). The source of these receptors is a woman in her thirties with alopecia areata. Some clones in this sample may be carry-over from other donors' samples.

This clonotype was counted a few times. The chain uses TRBV28 and TRBJ2-1; 10 bases line up with TRBD2. The length of the CDR3 is 14 residues. The germline V gene encodes CDR1 MDHEN and CDR2 SYDVKM. The V segment lost 5 bases and the J segment 3 bases; nucleotides outside the gene matches: 1. The CDR3 nucleotides read TGTGCCAGCAGTCCTAGCGGGAGCTACAATGAGCAGTTCTTC. Protein sequence: CASSPSGSYNEQFF.

This clonotype was detected many times. CDR3 nucleotides: TGTGCCAGCAGTTTTAGGGAACTTTTCACAGATACGCAGTATTTT. It translates to CASSFRELFTDTQYF. This sequence joins TRBV28 and TRBJ2-3; D is ambiguous. The length of the CDR3 is 15 residues. V dropped 3 bases and J dropped 2 bases, with 12 bases sitting between them. Germline lookup yields CDR1 MDHEN and CDR2 SYDVKM.

This clonotype was observed many times. The chain employs TRBV11-2 and TRBJ1-2, with TRBD1 as a possible D gene (5 bases). V lost 5 bases to trimming and J lost 4 bases, with 11 bases between them. This CDR3 has 13 residues. Germline V gives CDR1 SGHAT, CDR2 FQNNGV. CDR3: CASSATGSYGYTF. For the CDR3, the DNA is TGTGCCAGCAGCGCTACAGGTAGCTATGGCTACACCTTC. The full variable domain, in which reference TRBV11-2 and TRBJ1-2 provide the parts outside the CDR3, is EAGVAQSPRYKIIEKRQSVAFWCNPISGHATLYWYQQILGQGPKLLIQFQNNGVVDDSQLPKDRFSAERLKGVDSTLKIQPAKLEDSAVYLCASSATGSYGYTFGSGTRLTVV.

This clonotype was counted many times. This chain links TRBV4-2 with TRBJ2-3; no definite D call. Between the trimmed V and J ends, which lost 1 base and 2 bases, there was a span of 10 bases. Germline CDR1 is LGHNA and CDR2 is YNFKEQ. CDR3 length: 15 residues. The CDR3 nucleotides read TGTGCCAGCAGCCAAGGCCGTCCCTTCACAGATACGCAGTATTTT. Amino acids: CASSQGRPFTDTQYF.

This chain connects TRBV30 to TRBJ2-1; TRBD2 agrees at 7 bases. This CDR3 is built from 15 residues. V was pared by 0 bases and J by 7 bases, with 9 bases of the junction left unmatched. Germline CDR1 is GTSNPN and CDR2 is SVGIG (reference sequence). This CDR3 is CAWSVIGGSSNEQFF. The CDR3 DNA reads as TGTGCCTGGAGTGTAATTGGCGGGAGTAGTAATGAGCAGTTCTTC.

At least ten counts were recorded for this clonotype. The chain recombines TRBV13 with TRBJ2-5; D might be TRBD2 (6 bases). CDR3 length: 12 residues. V lost 5 bases and J 4 bases, leaving 8 bases between the germline ends. In germline, CDR1 is PRHDT, CDR2 FYEKMQ (reference sequence). The CDR3 DNA follows: TGTGCCAGCAGCCGGGGGAGAGAGACCCAGTACTTC. Protein product: CASSRGRETQYF.

This clonotype was detected ten times or more. This sequence joins TRBV18 and TRBJ1-3; D gene uncertain. The germline gives CDR1 KGHSH, CDR2 LQKENI. The germline V and J ends were trimmed by 5 bases and 2 bases, with 13 bases remaining between them. This CDR3 contains 15 residues. CDR3 DNA sequence: TGTGCCAGCTCATCGAGGACCATCACTGGAAACACCATATATTTT. It encodes CASSSRTITGNTIYF.

V gene TRBV28 combines with J gene TRBJ2-5; 8 bases are a match to TRBD1. V trimming: 8 bases; J trimming: 3 bases; junction bases outside the gene matches: 5. Germline CDR1 MDHEN, CDR2 SYDVKM. The CDR3 spans 13 residues. CDR3 bases: TGTGCCAGCCGGGACAGGTCGGAAGAGACCCAGTACTTC. Translating gives CASRDRSEETQYF.

The chain has TRBV7-9 and TRBJ2-2; D unclear. The V end was cut by 7 bases, the J end by 5 bases, with 5 bases between. This CDR3 spans 11 amino acids. The germline CDR1 and CDR2 sequences are SEHNR and FQNEAQ (reference sequence). CDR3 loop: CASIGTGELFF. CDR3 bases: TGTGCCAGCATCGGGACCGGGGAGCTGTTTTTT.

This clonotype was observed a handful of times. CDR3 bases: TGTGCCAGCTCACCCCCACAGGGTTATGGCTACACCTTC. It specifies CASSPPQGYGYTF. V gene TRBV18 combines with J gene TRBJ1-2; possible D gene TRBD1, 6 bases. Germline V lookup: CDR1 KGHSH, CDR2 LQKENI. The CDR3 has 13 amino acids. V lost 3 bases and J lost 5, with 10 bases in between.

At least ten counts were recorded for this clonotype. J is TRBJ1-5 and V is TRBV28; TRBD1 agrees at 11 bases. Germline V CDR1 and CDR2: MDHEN, SYDVKM. J was trimmed by 6 bases and V by 5 bases; bases with no gene match: 3. This CDR3 is 14 amino acids long. CDR3 sequence: CASSPGQGAQPQHF. CDR3 bases: TGTGCCAGCAGTCCTGGACAGGGGGCTCAGCCCCAGCATTTT.

This chain connects TRBV11-1 to TRBJ1-2, with D maybe TRBD1 (6 bases). Per the germline V gene, CDR1 is SGHAT and CDR2 is FQDESV (reference sequence). The CDR3 runs to 12 residues. The ends were cut back, 5 bases at V and 4 bases at J, with 8 bases in the middle. The DNA of the CDR3 is TGTGCCAGCAGCCCGGACAGCTATGGCTACACCTTC. Amino acids: CASSPDSYGYTF. The full variable domain, with the rest looked up from reference TRBV11-1 and TRBJ1-2, is EAEVAQSPRYKITEKSQAVAFWCDPISGHATLYWYRQILGQGPELLVQFQDESVVDDSQLPKDRFSAERLKGVDSTLKIQPAELGDSAMYLCASSPDSYGYTFGSGTRLTVV.

The chain uses TRBV28 and TRBJ2-7; D is unresolved. Trimming cost V 10 bases and J 3 bases, with 16 bases left between them. There are 13 residues in the CDR3. Germline V gives CDR1 MDHEN, CDR2 SYDVKM. The CDR3 nucleotides read TGTGCCACCCTTCGCCCGGGTCTCTACGAGCAGTACTTC. This encodes CATLRPGLYEQYF.

This clonotype has only a few counts. The gene calls are TRBV19 and TRBJ2-3, with TRBD2 as a possible D gene (6 bases). The CDR3 runs to 17 residues. Trimming left V 0 bases short and J 14 bases short, with 27 bases between. Germline lookup yields CDR1 LNHDA and CDR2 SQIVND (reference sequence). For the CDR3, the DNA is TGTGCCAGTAGTATAGACGGAGGCCGGGACCCGGGGAGGCGCCGGTATTTT. Translating gives CASSIDGGRDPGRRRYF.

This clonotype was counted ten times or more. The chain employs TRBV6-2 or TRBV6-3 and TRBJ2-1; D gene uncertain. V lost 5 bases, J lost 0 bases, and 8 bases lay in between. Germline V gene lookup returns CDR1 MNHEY and CDR2 SVGEGT. The CDR3 runs to 14 residues. DNA for the CDR3: TGTGCCAGCAGTAACGGTCACTCCTACAATGAGCAGTTCTTC. It encodes CASSNGHSYNEQFF.

V gene TRBV6-2 or TRBV6-3 combines with J gene TRBJ1-5; 9 bases match TRBD1. This CDR3 contains 19 residues. CDR1 is MNHEY, CDR2 SVGEGT, per germline. J gave up 3 bases and V 2 bases, and 14 bases lay outside the gene matches. CDR3 sequence: CASSYPRDREFHTNQPQHF. The CDR3 DNA follows: TGTGCCAGCAGTTACCCCCGGGACAGGGAGTTCCACACCAATCAGCCCCAGCATTTT.

This clonotype has a count of ten or more. The rearrangement joins TRBV4-3 to TRBJ2-1; 12 positions match TRBD2. CDR1 and CDR2 (germline): LGHNA, YSLEER. This CDR3 region has 15 residues. V was clipped by 6 bases and J by 9 bases; unmatched bases: 9. CDR3 nucleotides: TGCGCCAGCAGTAACCTAGCGGGAGGGCCGACTGAGCAGTTCTTC. Its translation is CASSNLAGGPTEQFF.

This clonotype has a handful of counts. The V gene is TRBV4-3, the J gene TRBJ2-1, with 14 positions matching TRBD2. The CDR3 has 16 amino acids. CDR1 LGHNA and CDR2 YSLEER come from the germline V gene. V lost 0 bases and J lost 10; bases outside the gene matches: 5. This CDR3 reads CASSQDVGLAGGEQFF. Written as DNA, the CDR3 is TGCGCCAGCAGCCAAGATGTTGGACTAGCGGGAGGAGAGCAGTTCTTC.

This clonotype was recorded many times. CDR3 nucleotides: TGTGCCAGCAACCCCGGGGCTAGGTCGACTGAAGCTTTCTTT. This encodes CASNPGARSTEAFF. This chain joins TRBV28 and TRBJ1-1; a weak D match, TRBD1 (5 bases). Looked up from germline, CDR1 is MDHEN and CDR2 is SYDVKM. Trimming took 7 bases from V and 5 from J, leaving 17 bases between them. The CDR3 sequence is 14 residues long.

The chain links TRBV5-1 to TRBJ2-1, with a weak D call TRBD1 (5 bases). CDR1 and CDR2 (germline): SGHRS, YFSETQ. CDR3 size: 13 residues. V shed 4 bases and J shed 4 bases, with 9 bases lying between them. CDR3 protein: CASSETGYNEQFF. For the CDR3, the DNA is TGCGCCAGCAGCGAAACAGGTTACAATGAGCAGTTCTTC.

A few counts support this clonotype. This chain uses TRBV27 with TRBJ2-4; no clear D. The CDR3 length is 17 residues. Germline CDR1 reads MNHEY; CDR2 reads SMNVEV (reference sequence). V shed 3 bases and J shed 0 bases, with 15 bases lying between them. CDR3 amino acids: CASSFPLVVLAKNIQYF. The CDR3 region has the DNA TGTGCCAGCAGTTTCCCCCTAGTGGTCCTAGCCAAAAACATTCAGTACTTC.

The chain employs TRBV7-3 and TRBJ2-1, with D perhaps TRBD1 (6 bases). V lost 4 bases and J lost 0, with 13 bases in between. The CDR3 extends over 16 amino acids. CDR1 and CDR2 (germline): SGHTA, FQGTGA. The CDR3 here is CASSSQAGVSYNEQFF. The DNA for the CDR3 is TGTGCCAGCAGCTCGCAGGCAGGGGTCTCCTACAATGAGCAGTTCTTC.

This clonotype has a count of ten or more. The chain is built from TRBV4-3 and TRBJ2-7, with 8 bases identical to TRBD1. The V gene end was trimmed by 4 bases and the J gene end by 0 bases; junction bases not matched to a gene: 2. The V gene's germline CDR1 is LGHNA and CDR2 YSLEER. The CDR3 totals 14 residues. CDR3 DNA sequence: TGCGCCAGCAGCCTCACAGGGGGCTCCTACGAGCAGTACTTC. Amino acids: CASSLTGGSYEQYF.

This clonotype was recorded a few times. This sequence joins TRBV28 and TRBJ1-2, with 9 bases that match TRBD1. Germline CDR1 and CDR2: MDHEN and SYDVKM. V trimming: 3 bases; J trimming: 8 bases; junction bases outside the gene matches: 10. CDR3 length: 15 amino acids. CDR3 DNA sequence: TGTGCCAGCAGTTTCTTGGACAGGGGATTCGGGGGCTACACCTTC. It specifies CASSFLDRGFGGYTF.

This clonotype was seen repeatedly, ten times or more. This sequence joins TRBV7-9 and TRBJ1-4; a weak D match, TRBD1 (6 bases). The CDR3 consists of 13 residues. With 8 bases removed from V and 7 bases from J, the gap between germline ends came to 14 bases. Germline CDR1 SEHNR, CDR2 FQNEAQ (reference sequence). In nucleotides, the CDR3 is TGTGCCAGCCCTGTAGGGGGGAGTGAAAAACTGTTTTTT. This translates into CASPVGGSEKLFF.

This clonotype came up a few times. This chain connects TRBV28 to TRBJ1-2; a weak D match, TRBD1 (6 bases). This CDR3 has 14 residues. Trimming stripped 1 base from V and 5 bases from J, with 11 bases between. Germline V lookup: CDR1 MDHEN, CDR2 SYDVKM. The CDR3: CASSLLGGRYGYTF. The CDR3, as DNA: TGTGCCAGCAGTTTATTGGGGGGCCGGTATGGCTACACCTTC.

The genes are TRBV9 and TRBJ1-2, with 11 bases aligning to TRBD1. Germline loops: CDR1 SGDLS, CDR2 YYNGEE. This CDR3 has 15 amino acids. The J segment lost 3 bases and the V segment lost 4 bases, leaving 5 bases of the junction unmatched. The CDR3 is CASSPRTGGDYGYTF. The CDR3 nucleotides are TGTGCCAGCAGCCCCCGGACAGGGGGCGACTATGGCTACACCTTC.